A selection of T cell receptor beta chains follows, all from one sample in a study of T-cell memory formation after mild COVID-19. MiXCR, run by TCRdb on the 5' RACE reads, gives a single entry per CDR3 protein. The profile shows about 180,000 distinct CDR3 sequences, roughly 16% of them singletons. The source material was PBMCs or a T cell subset sorted from them (not recorded which). These receptors came from an adult woman who had mild COVID-19 (a few samples of this study predate the infection). Cell type and time point are not known. The CDR3 runs from the conserved cysteine through the conserved F or W. Each record gives: D gene, J gene, V gene, clone size, CDR3 protein, CDR3 DNA. The D gene is left open where the match is weak. Rows give clone size only sometimes, using once, few, many, or a class for an expanded clone.

TRBD2 TRBJ2-3 TRBV30 few CAWSVQRGPYFFTDTQYF TGTGCCTGGAGTGTCCAGCGGGGGCCCTATTTTTTCACAGATACGCAGTATTTT
- TRBJ1-1 TRBV18 few CASSPRTAMNTEAFF TGTGCCAGCTCACCCCGGACTGCGATGAACACTGAAGCTTTCTTT
- TRBJ2-5 TRBV27 few CASSPIAGTETQYF TGTGCCAGCAGTCCAATCGCCGGGACGGAGACCCAGTACTTC
- TRBJ2-3 TRBV9 many CASSVASRVADTQYF TGTGCCAGCAGCGTAGCTAGCAGGGTTGCCGATACGCAGTATTTT
TRBD2 TRBJ2-3 TRBV12-3/TRBV12-4 - CASSFSLGLADTQYF TGTGCCAGCAGTTTCTCCCTCGGACTAGCAGATACGCAGTATTTT
- TRBJ1-2 TRBV7-9 few CASSAGQYYGYTF TGTGCCAGCAGCGCAGGACAGTACTATGGCTACACCTTC
TRBD2 TRBJ2-1 TRBV18 - CASSPPTSGGHYNEQFF TGTGCCAGCTCACCACCGACCAGCGGGGGGCACTACAATGAGCAGTTCTTC
- TRBJ2-2 TRBV4-2 few CASSPISGGGNTGELFF TGTGCCAGCAGCCCCATTTCCGGTGGAGGGAACACCGGGGAGCTGTTTTTT
- TRBJ2-5 TRBV4-3 few CASSQEGRIQETQYF TGCGCCAGCAGCCAAGAGGGACGGATCCAAGAGACCCAGTACTTC
TRBD2 TRBJ2-1 TRBV5-1 few CASSLSRTSGGSYNEQFF TGCGCCAGCAGCTTGTCTCGGACTAGCGGGGGGAGCTACAATGAGCAGTTCTTC
- TRBJ1-5 TRBV27 few CASSSVPGAQPQHF TGTGCCAGCAGTTCGGTTCCAGGGGCTCAGCCCCAGCATTTT
- TRBJ1-2 TRBV29-1 few CSVDTGDPYGYTF TGCAGCGTTGATACTGGGGATCCCTATGGCTACACCTTC
- TRBJ2-3 TRBV19 few CASSRSPDTQYF TGTGCCAGTAGTCGTAGTCCAGATACGCAGTATTTT
- TRBJ2-7 TRBV12-3/TRBV12-4 few CASSFGGPGEQYF TGTGCCAGCAGTTTCGGGGGGCCGGGGGAGCAGTACTTC
TRBD2 TRBJ2-1 TRBV12-3/TRBV12-4 - CASSPILAGIYNEQFF TGTGCCAGCAGTCCCATTCTAGCGGGGATTTACAATGAGCAGTTCTTC
TRBD1 TRBJ2-1 TRBV7-8 few CASSPTGGPYNEQFF TGTGCCAGCAGCCCGACAGGGGGGCCCTACAATGAGCAGTTCTTC
- TRBJ2-7 TRBV5-1 few CASSLAGQSYEQYF TGCGCCAGCAGCTTGGCCGGCCAGTCCTACGAGCAGTACTTC
- TRBJ1-1 TRBV7-9 - CASSPLRRTENTEAFF TGTGCCAGCAGCCCCCTTAGGCGGACCGAGAACACTGAAGCTTTCTTT